This T cell receptor (beta chain) was documented in a study of T cell repertoires in cytomegalovirus infection. J lost 4 bases, V lost 4 bases, and 9 bases had no gene match. Per germline, CDR1 SGHDT and CDR2 YYEEEE. This CDR3 has 15 residues. TCRdb re-analysed the reads in MiXCR, keeping a single row per CDR3 protein. This repertoire shows about 740,000 distinct CDR3 sequences, less than 40% found once; its top ten account for around 2.6%. The source of this sequence is a human donor in good health (CMV status not recorded). Some clones in this sample may be carry-over from other donors' samples. The source material was PBMCs. The rearrangement links TRBV5-6 to TRBJ2-7; TRBD1 matches at 9 bases. CDR3 sequence reads: CASSPGTGSAYEQYF. DNA of the CDR3: TGTGCCAGCAGCCCTGGGACAGGGTCAGCTTACGAGCAGTACTTC.